This entry features one T cell receptor beta chain sequence. Its antigen is not identified. This sample was taken from a study of cytomegalovirus exposure and HLA in healthy donors. Overall study results and limits: V- and J-gene trimming of TCR beta was linked (in a later analysis) to a missense DCLRE1C variant. From TCR beta sequences, most subjects' HLA-A and HLA-B alleles were reportedly predicted accurately.

The PCR employed 60 Vbeta primers together with 13 Jbeta primers. In the authors' methods: In a later analysis, 60 million to 90 million unique TCR beta chains included roughly 11 million shared by two or more donors. The data were produced by immunoSEQ multiplex PCR, yet TCRdb's version contains in-frame clones alone and is incomplete. Clone size and V and J calls were adopted from that table, with D and trimming inferred from the DNA. The table has approximately 150,000 clones, approximately 81% seen once. The CDR3 has 19 amino acids. CDR1 LGHNA and CDR2 YNFKEQ come from the germline V gene. V was clipped by 1 base and J by 6 bases; unmatched bases: 19.

The receptor's source is a man aged 50-60 years in good health and CMV-seropositive. The rearrangement joins TRBV4-2 to TRBJ1-2, with TRBD1 matching 8 bases. Sequencing was carried out using PBMCs. This CDR3 reads CASSQVSSAGGYPGHGYTF. CDR3 in DNA: TGTGCCAGCAGCCAAGTTAGTTCGGCAGGGGGCTACCCGGGGCATGGCTACACCTTC.